The rows below give T cell receptor beta chains drawn from one sample of a study of blood T cells in healthy people across ages. Each CDR3 protein gets one entry after TCRdb re-called the 5' RACE reads with MiXCR. The top ten clones hold over 3.5% of a sample with fewer than 600,000 distinct CDR3 sequences, roughly a quarter of them seen once. Another study also made use of these data, one on T cells of mothers and their children.

Input material: blood. The receptor source for this set is a boy aged 2 to 9 in good health. Each CDR3 is given with its conserved first and last residue. A D gene is named only where the DNA matches it firmly. Only part of the rows carry a size: once, few, many, or a class if the clone is expanded.

>14|TRBV12-3/TRBV12-4|.|TRBJ1-3|.
TGTGCCAGCAGGCGACAAAGCTCTGGAAACACCATATATTTT
CASRRQSSGNTIYF
>16|TRBV12-3/TRBV12-4|.|TRBJ1-3|.
TGTGCCAGCAACGCCCCCACGGGAATTCGCGGAAACACCATATATTTT
CASNAPTGIRGNTIYF
>13|TRBV20-1|few|TRBJ2-5|.
TGCAGTGCTTCGGGACTCTACCAAGAGACCCAGTACTTC
CSASGLYQETQYF
>16|TRBV20-1|few|TRBJ1-3|.
TGCAGTGCTAGAGAGGGCAGGGTGAGGTCTGGAAGCACCATATATTTT
CSAREGRVRSGSTIYF
>13|TRBV29-1|few|TRBJ1-1|.
TGCAGCGTTGAGGGTAGGAGCAGGGATGAAGCTTTCTTT
CSVEGRSRDEAFF
>16|TRBV12-3/TRBV12-4|.|TRBJ2-1|.
TGTGCCAGCAGTTTAGGTGTGATAGCCGACTACAATGAGCAGTTCTTC
CASSLGVIADYNEQFF
>15|TRBV20-1|.|TRBJ1-1|.
TGCAGTGCTAGAGATAGACGACAGTTGAACACTGAAGCTTTCTTT
CSARDRRQLNTEAFF
>13|TRBV29-1|few|TRBJ1-4|.
TGCAGCGTGAGGGGGGGTCTGGGCGAAAAACTGTTTTTT
CSVRGGLGEKLFF
>16|TRBV5-5|few|TRBJ2-1|TRBD2
TGCGCCAGCAGCTTGGAGCTAGCGGGAGTTTACGATGAGCAGTTCTTC
CASSLELAGVYDEQFF
>11|TRBV29-1|.|TRBJ1-2|.
TGCAGCGCCACTCCTGCCTATGGCTACACCTTC
CSATPAYGYTF
>14|TRBV2|.|TRBJ1-4|.
TGTGCCAGCAGCGTGGGGGGGCCGGGTGAAAAACTGTTTTTT
CASSVGGPGEKLFF
>17|TRBV5-1|.|TRBJ2-6|.
TGCGCCAGCAGCGCGGAGGGCTATATTTCCGGGGCCAACGTCCTGACTTTC
CASSAEGYISGANVLTF
>16|TRBV4-3|.|TRBJ2-1|TRBD1
TGCGCCAGCAGCCATGACAGGGGGCTAGGATGGAATGAGCAGTTCTTC
CASSHDRGLGWNEQFF
>12|TRBV3-1|.|TRBJ2-7|.
TGTGCCAGCAGCCAAGAACGTTTCGAGCAGTACTTC
CASSQERFEQYF
>16|TRBV7-2|.|TRBJ2-5|.
TGTGCCAGCAGCCCGACGATGGGACGGCGAGCAGAGACCCAGTACTTC
CASSPTMGRRAETQYF
>16|TRBV20-1|.|TRBJ2-1|.
TGCAGTGCTACCTCAGGGGATGGCGGCTCCTACAATGAGCAGTTCTTC
CSATSGDGGSYNEQFF
>15|TRBV6-5|few|TRBJ1-4|TRBD1
TGTGCCAGCAGTAACGGACAGGGGGCGGTTGAAAAACTGTTTTTT
CASSNGQGAVEKLFF
>12|TRBV29-1|few|TRBJ2-5|TRBD1
TGCAGCGTTGGGGGACAGCTAGAGACCCAGTACTTC
CSVGGQLETQYF
>15|TRBV9|many|TRBJ2-2|.
TGTGCCAGCAGCGTAGCTCGCGGAATCACCGGGGAGCTGTTTTTT
CASSVARGITGELFF
>13|TRBV10-2|.|TRBJ1-2|TRBD1
TGCGCCTGCTCCGACAGGGCCCGGGATGGCTACACCTTC
CACSDRARDGYTF
>15|TRBV4-1|.|TRBJ1-4|.
TGCGCCAGCAGCCAAGGAGGGCAGTTTAATGAAAAACTGTTTTTT
CASSQGGQFNEKLFF
>17|TRBV29-1|few|TRBJ2-5|.
TGCAGCGCCGGCGGGGCGTTACAGGACCTGTCGGGAGAGACCCAGTACTTC
CSAGGALQDLSGETQYF
>17|TRBV21-1|.|TRBJ2-3|.
TGTGCCAGCAGCAAACTCCTGACTAGCGGGGGGCCACATACGCAGTATTTT
CASSKLLTSGGPHTQYF
>15|TRBV7-2|few|TRBJ2-5|.
TGTGCCAGCAGCTTAGCGGAGAGGGGTCGAGAGACCCAGTACTTC
CASSLAERGRETQYF
>13|TRBV10-3|few|TRBJ1-1|.
TGTGCCATCAGTGAGGAAGGGTACACTGAAGCTTTCTTT
CAISEEGYTEAFF
>13|TRBV6-5|.|TRBJ1-4|.
TGTGCCAGCAGTTACAGGGAGGGCGAAAAACTGTTTTTT
CASSYREGEKLFF
>15|TRBV12-3/TRBV12-4|.|TRBJ2-1|TRBD2
TGTGCCAGCAGTTCTAGCGGGGGGATCGTCAATGAGCAGTTCTTC
CASSSSGGIVNEQFF
>17|TRBV20-1|.|TRBJ1-1|.
TGCAGTGCTCTAACTCAGGGTATTAATTCGCCGGACACTGAAGCTTTCTTT
CSALTQGINSPDTEAFF
>19|TRBV7-9|.|TRBJ2-5|TRBD2
TGTGCCAGCACCTCCTGGAGGGTACTAGCGGAGCGGGGGCAAGAGACCCAGTACTTC
CASTSWRVLAERGQETQYF
>13|TRBV20-1|few|TRBJ1-2|.
TGCAGTGCTAGGGGGACGGACAACTATGGCTACACCTTC
CSARGTDNYGYTF
>13|TRBV5-1|.|TRBJ1-2|.
TGCGCCAGCAGCTTCGGCCCTCACTATGGCTACACCTTC
CASSFGPHYGYTF
>14|TRBV2|few|TRBJ1-1|TRBD1
TGTGCCAGCGCCCCTCAGGGGGTGAACACTGAAGCTTTCTTT
CASAPQGVNTEAFF
>15|TRBV7-9|.|TRBJ1-4|.
TGTGCCAGCAGCTTAGTTACAGGGATAAATGAAAAACTGTTTTTT
CASSLVTGINEKLFF
>14|TRBV7-2|.|TRBJ2-5|.
TGTGCCAGCAGCTTACAGGTGAACCAAGAGACCCAGTACTTC
CASSLQVNQETQYF
>13|TRBV29-1|.|TRBJ1-3|.
TGCAGCGTTGAAGACTCAGCTGGAAACACCATATATTTT
CSVEDSAGNTIYF
>14|TRBV12-5|many|TRBJ2-5|.
TGTGCTAGTGGTTCTTACCGGTCCGAAGAGACCCAGTACTTC
CASGSYRSEETQYF
>13|TRBV5-1|few|TRBJ1-2|.
TGCGCCAGCAGCTTAGGACTAGAGAATGGCTACACCTTC
CASSLGLENGYTF
>15|TRBV30|few|TRBJ1-2|TRBD1
TGTGCCTGGAGTGTCTCCGGGACAGGGGGCGCTGGCTACACCTTC
CAWSVSGTGGAGYTF
>14|TRBV6-5|.|TRBJ1-6|.
TGTGCCAGCAGCAATGCGGGACACCATTCACCCCTCCACTTT
CASSNAGHHSPLHF
>12|TRBV20-1|.|TRBJ2-1|.
TGCAGTGCTAGGAGACTAGACAATGAGCAGTTCTTC
CSARRLDNEQFF
>13|TRBV6-6|.|TRBJ2-5|.
TGTGCCAGCAGTTACCGACAGGAAGAGACCCAGTACTTC
CASSYRQEETQYF
>15|TRBV6-5|.|TRBJ1-2|TRBD1
TGTGCCGGCAGTCAACGACAGGGTTGGGACTATGGCTACACCTTC
CAGSQRQGWDYGYTF
>16|TRBV10-3|few|TRBJ2-1|.
TGTGCCATCAGTGAGTCTGCTAGCACCCTCAATAATGAGCAGTTCTTC
CAISESASTLNNEQFF
>16|TRBV6-5|few|TRBJ1-1|.
TGTGCCAGCAGTTTGGTTGCGGGGAGGAGAAACACTGAAGCTTTCTTT
CASSLVAGRRNTEAFF
>14|TRBV20-1|few|TRBJ2-1|TRBD2
TGCAGTGCTACTACTAGCGGGGGAGTCAATGAGCAGTTCTTC
CSATTSGGVNEQFF
>19|TRBV18|few|TRBJ2-7|TRBD1
TGTGCCAGCTCACCACCGGGACAGGGGCCTTCTGGTAACACCTACGAGCAGTACTTC
CASSPPGQGPSGNTYEQYF
>13|TRBV9|many|TRBJ2-7|.
TGTGCCAGCAGCGCCAACACAGGGTCCGAGCAGTACTTC
CASSANTGSEQYF
>19|TRBV3-1|.|TRBJ2-2|TRBD2
TGTGCCAGCAGCCCACCGGGACTAGCGGGCCAGAAGAACACCGGGGAGCTGTTTTTT
CASSPPGLAGQKNTGELFF
>14|TRBV10-3|few|TRBJ2-1|.
TGTGCCATCACTCCGGGAGTCGGCCACAATGAGCAGTTCTTC
CAITPGVGHNEQFF
>17|TRBV24-1|.|TRBJ2-3|TRBD2
TGTGCCACCAGTCCTGGCTTAGCGGGAGGGGAATTCGGTACGCAGTATTTT
CATSPGLAGGEFGTQYF
>12|TRBV29-1|few|TRBJ1-1|.
TGCAGCGTCCCAGGGGCGAACACTGAAGCTTTCTTT
CSVPGANTEAFF
>16|TRBV12-3/TRBV12-4|.|TRBJ2-1|.
TGTGCCAGCAGCTTCGGACGGATAAGCTCCTACAATGAGCAGTTCTTC
CASSFGRISSYNEQFF